This T cell receptor beta chain was retrieved from a study of CD8+CD57+ T cells in acquired aplastic anemia. The overall study: Recorded DNA amounts for sorted CD4+ and CD8+ cells had an average of 3.2 ug. Healthy donors gave 9.5 million to 12 million reads on average for CD4+ cells. Overall study results and limits: CD8+ Simpson's diversity did not differ significantly between patients and controls. Patients and controls turned out to have 25 to 30 CD8+ CDR3 sequences in common.

On this clonotype: Its antigen is not identified. The junction and the germline gene differ at one end; a read error may be behind it.

Genomic DNA acted as the template from which TCR beta VDJ combination and CDR3 sequence profiling were carried out. From the reads, TCRdb called clonotypes with MiXCR, one entry per CDR3 protein. The sample records about 190,000 distinct CDR3 sequences, 54% being singletons. The clonotype originates from a human donor in good health, serving as a control. The sample taken for sequencing was sorted CD4+, CD8+, or CD8+CD57+ T cells (not recorded which) from PBMCs.

For the CDR3, the DNA is TGCAGTGCGTCCGGGGAGGGACAAGGGACTGAAGCTTCCTTT. It translates to CSASGEGQGTEASF. This chain uses TRBV20-1 with TRBJ1-1; possibly TRBD1 for D (6 bases). The CDR3 is made up of 14 amino acids. Germline CDR1 is DFQATT and CDR2 is SNEGSKA (reference sequence).